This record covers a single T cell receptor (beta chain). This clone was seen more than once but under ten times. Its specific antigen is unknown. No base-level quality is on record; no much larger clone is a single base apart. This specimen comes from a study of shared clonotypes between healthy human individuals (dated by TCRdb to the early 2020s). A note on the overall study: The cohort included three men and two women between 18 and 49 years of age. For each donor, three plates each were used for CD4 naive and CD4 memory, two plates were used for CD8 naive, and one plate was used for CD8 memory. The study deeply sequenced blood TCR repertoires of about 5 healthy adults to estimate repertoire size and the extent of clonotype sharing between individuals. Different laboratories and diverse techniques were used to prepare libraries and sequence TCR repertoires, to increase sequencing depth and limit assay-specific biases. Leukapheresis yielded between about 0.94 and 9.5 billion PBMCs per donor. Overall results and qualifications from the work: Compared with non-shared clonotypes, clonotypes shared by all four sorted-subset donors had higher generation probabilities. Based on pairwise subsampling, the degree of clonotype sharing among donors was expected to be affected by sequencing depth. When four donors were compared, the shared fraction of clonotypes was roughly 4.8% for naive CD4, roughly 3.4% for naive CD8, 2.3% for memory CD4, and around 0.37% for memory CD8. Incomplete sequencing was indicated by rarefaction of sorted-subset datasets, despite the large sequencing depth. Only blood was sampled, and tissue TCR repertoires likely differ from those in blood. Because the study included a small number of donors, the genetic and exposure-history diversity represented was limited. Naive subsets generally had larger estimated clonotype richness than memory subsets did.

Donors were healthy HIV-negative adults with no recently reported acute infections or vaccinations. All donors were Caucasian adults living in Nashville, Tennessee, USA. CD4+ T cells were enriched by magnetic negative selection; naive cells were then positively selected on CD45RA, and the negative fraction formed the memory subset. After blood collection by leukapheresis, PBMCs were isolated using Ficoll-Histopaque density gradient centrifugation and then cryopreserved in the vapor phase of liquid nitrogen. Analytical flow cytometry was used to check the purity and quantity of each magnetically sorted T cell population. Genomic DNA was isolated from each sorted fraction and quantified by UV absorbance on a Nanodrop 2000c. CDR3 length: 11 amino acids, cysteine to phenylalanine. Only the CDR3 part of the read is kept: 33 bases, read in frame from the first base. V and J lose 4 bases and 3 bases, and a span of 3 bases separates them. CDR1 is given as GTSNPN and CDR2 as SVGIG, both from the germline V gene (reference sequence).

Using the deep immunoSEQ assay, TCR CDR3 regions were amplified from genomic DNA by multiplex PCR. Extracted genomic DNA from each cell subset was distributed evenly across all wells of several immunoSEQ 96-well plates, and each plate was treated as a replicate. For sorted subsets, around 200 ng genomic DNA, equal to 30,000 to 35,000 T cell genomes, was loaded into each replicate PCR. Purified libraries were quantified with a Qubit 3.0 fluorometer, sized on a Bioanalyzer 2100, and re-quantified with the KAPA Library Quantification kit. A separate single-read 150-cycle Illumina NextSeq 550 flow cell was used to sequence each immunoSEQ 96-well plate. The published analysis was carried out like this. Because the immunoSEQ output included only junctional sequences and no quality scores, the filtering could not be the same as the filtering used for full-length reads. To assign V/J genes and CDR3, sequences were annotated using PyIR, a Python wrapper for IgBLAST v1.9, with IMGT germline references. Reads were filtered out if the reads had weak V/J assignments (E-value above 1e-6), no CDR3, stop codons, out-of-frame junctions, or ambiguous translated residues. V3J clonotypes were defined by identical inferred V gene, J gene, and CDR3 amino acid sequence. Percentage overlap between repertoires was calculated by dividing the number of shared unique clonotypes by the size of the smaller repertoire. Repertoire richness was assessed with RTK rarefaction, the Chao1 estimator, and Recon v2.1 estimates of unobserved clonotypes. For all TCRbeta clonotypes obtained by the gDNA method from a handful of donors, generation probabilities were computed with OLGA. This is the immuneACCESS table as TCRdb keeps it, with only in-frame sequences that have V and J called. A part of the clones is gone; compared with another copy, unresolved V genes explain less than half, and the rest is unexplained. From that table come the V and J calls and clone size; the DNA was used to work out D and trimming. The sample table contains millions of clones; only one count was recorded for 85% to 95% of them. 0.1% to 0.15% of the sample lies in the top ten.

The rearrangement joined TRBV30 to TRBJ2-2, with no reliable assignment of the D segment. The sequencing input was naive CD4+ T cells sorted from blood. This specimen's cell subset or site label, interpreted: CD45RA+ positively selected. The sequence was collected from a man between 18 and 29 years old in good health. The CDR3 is CAWTYTGELFF. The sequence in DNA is TGTGCCTGGACCTACACCGGGGAGCTGTTTTTT.